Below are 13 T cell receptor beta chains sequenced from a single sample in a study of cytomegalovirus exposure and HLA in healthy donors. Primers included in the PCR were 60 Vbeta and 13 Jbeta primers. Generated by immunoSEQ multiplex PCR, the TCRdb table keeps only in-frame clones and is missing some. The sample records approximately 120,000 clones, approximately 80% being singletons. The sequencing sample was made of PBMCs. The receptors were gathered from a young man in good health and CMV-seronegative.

The CDR3 is CASSPSGGSTDTQYF. The CDR3, as DNA: TGTGCCAGCAGCCCTAGCGGGGGGAGCACAGATACGCAGTATTTT. The gene calls are TRBV6-4 and TRBJ2-3; 11 nucleotides agree with TRBD2. This CDR3 contains 15 residues. Germline loops: CDR1 MRHNA, CDR2 SNTAGT. Trimming at V came to 6 bases and at J to 0 bases, leaving 2 bases not matched to a gene.

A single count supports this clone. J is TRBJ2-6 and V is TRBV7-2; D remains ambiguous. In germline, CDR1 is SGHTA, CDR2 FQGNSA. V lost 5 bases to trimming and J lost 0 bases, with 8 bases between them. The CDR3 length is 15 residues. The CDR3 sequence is CASSLNPSGANVLTF. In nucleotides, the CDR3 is TGTGCCAGCAGCCTAAACCCCTCTGGGGCCAACGTCCTGACTTTC.

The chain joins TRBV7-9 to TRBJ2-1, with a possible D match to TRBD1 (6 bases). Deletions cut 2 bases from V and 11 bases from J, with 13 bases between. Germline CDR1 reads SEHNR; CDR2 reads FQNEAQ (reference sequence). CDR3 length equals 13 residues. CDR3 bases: TGTGCCAGCAGCTTAACATCAGGGGAAAAGCAGTTCTTC. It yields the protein CASSLTSGEKQFF.

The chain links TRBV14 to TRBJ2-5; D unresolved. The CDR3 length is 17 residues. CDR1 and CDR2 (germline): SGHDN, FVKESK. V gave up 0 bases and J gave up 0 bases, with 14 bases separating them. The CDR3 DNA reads TGTGCCAGCAGCCAAGAAGCGTTCCGCCACAACCAAGAGACCCAGTACTTC. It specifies CASSQEAFRHNQETQYF.

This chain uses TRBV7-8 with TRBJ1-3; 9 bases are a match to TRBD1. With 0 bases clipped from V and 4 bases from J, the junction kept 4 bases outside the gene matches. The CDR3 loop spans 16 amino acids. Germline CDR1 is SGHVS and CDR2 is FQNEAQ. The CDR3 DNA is TGTGCCAGCAGCTTAGCGGGACAGGGCCCCGGAAACACCATATATTTT. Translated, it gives CASSLAGQGPGNTIYF.

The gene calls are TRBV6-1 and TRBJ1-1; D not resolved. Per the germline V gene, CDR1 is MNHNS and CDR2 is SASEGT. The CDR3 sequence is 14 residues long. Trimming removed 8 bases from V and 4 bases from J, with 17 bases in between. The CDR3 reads CASLKSSLATEAFF. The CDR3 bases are TGTGCCAGCTTAAAGTCTTCGTTGGCCACTGAAGCTTTCTTT.

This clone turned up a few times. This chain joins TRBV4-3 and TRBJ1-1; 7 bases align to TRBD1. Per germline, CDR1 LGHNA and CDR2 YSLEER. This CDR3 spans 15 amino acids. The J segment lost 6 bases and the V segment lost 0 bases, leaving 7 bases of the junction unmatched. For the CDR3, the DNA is TGCGCCAGCAGCCAAGATAAGGGGGCGGAGGCTGAAGCTTTCTTT. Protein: CASSQDKGAEAEAFF.

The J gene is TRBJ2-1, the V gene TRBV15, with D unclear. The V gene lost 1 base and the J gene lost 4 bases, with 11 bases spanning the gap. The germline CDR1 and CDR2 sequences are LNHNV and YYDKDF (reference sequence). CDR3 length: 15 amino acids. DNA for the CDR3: TGTGCCACCAGCAGAGTCCCGGTCGCGTACAATGAGCAGTTCTTC. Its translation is CATSRVPVAYNEQFF.

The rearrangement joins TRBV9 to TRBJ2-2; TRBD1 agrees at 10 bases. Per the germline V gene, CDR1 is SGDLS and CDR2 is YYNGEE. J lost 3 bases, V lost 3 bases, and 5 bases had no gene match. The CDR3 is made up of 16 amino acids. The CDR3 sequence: CASSARQGADTGELFF. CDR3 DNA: TGTGCCAGCAGCGCCAGACAGGGGGCGGACACCGGGGAGCTGTTTTTT.

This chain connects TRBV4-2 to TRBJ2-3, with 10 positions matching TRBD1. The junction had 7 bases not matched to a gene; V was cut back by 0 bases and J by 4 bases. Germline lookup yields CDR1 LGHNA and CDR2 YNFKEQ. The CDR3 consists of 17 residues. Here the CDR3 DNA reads TGTGCCAGCAGCCAAGATCAAGGGACAGGGGACGCAGATACGCAGTATTTT. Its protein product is CASSQDQGTGDADTQYF.

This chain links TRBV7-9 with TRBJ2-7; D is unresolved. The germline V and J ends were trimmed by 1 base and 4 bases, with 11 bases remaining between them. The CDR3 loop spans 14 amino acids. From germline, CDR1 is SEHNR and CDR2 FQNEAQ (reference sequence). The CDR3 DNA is TGTGCCAGCAGCTTAGTAGAGTTTGCGTACGAGCAGTACTTC. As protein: CASSLVEFAYEQYF.

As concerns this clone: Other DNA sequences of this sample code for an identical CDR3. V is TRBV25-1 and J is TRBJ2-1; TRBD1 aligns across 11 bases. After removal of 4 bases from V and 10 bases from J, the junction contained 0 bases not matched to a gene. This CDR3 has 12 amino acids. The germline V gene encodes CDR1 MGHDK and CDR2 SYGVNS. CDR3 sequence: CASSGTGGEQFF. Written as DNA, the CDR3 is TGTGCCAGCAGTGGGACAGGGGGCGAGCAGTTCTTC.

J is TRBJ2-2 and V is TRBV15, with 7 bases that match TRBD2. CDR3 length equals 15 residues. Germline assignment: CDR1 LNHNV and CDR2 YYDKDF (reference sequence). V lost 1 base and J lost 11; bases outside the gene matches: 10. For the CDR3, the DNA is TGTGCCACCAGCAGAGGACGGGGGGTCACGGTAGAGCTGTTTTTT. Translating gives CATSRGRGVTVELFF.